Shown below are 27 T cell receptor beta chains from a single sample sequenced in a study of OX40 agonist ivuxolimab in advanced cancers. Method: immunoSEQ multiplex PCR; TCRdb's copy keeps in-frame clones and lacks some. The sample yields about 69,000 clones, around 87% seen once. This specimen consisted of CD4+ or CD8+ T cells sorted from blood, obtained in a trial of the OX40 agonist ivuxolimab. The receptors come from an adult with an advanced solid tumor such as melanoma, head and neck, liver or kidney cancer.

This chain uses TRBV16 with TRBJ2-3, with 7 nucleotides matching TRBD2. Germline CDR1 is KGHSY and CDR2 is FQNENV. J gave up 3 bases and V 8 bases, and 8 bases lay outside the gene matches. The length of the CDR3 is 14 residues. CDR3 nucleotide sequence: TGTGCCAGCGGGAGGGCCATTGGAACAGATACGCAGTATTTT. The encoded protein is CASGRAIGTDTQYF.

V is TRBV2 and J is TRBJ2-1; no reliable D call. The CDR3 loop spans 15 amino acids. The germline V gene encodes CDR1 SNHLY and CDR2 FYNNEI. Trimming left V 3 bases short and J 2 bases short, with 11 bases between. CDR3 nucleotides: TGTGCCAGCAGTGACTTTGGGGTAACCTACAATGAGCAGTTCTTC. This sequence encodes CASSDFGVTYNEQFF.

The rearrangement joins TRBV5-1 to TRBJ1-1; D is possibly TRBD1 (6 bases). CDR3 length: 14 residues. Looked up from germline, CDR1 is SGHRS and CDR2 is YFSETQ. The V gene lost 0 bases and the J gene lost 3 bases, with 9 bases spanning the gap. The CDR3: CASSLGRGDTEAFF. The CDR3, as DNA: TGCGCCAGCAGCTTGGGCAGGGGCGACACTGAAGCTTTCTTT.

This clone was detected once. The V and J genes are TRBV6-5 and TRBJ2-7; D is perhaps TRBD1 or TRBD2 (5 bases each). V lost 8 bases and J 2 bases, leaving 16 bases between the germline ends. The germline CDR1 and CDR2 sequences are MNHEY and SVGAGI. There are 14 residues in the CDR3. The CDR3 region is CASGRTRGPYEQYF. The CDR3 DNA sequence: TGTGCCAGCGGGCGTACAAGGGGACCCTACGAGCAGTACTTC.

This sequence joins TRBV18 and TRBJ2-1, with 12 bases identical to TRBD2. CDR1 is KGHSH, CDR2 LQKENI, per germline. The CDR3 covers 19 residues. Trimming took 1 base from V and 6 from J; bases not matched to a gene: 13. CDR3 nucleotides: TGTGCCAGCTCACCACTATTCTTCCTAGCGGGAGGGCCCCCCAATGAGCAGTTCTTC. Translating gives CASSPLFFLAGGPPNEQFF.

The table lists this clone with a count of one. Written as DNA, the CDR3 is TGTGCCAGCAGCTTAGAAGGCGGTACACCCTACGAGCAGTACTTC. Amino acids: CASSLEGGTPYEQYF. V is TRBV7-2 and J is TRBJ2-7; no firm D call. This CDR3 region has 15 residues. Germline CDR1 is SGHTA and CDR2 is FQGNSA. The germline V and J ends were trimmed by 1 base and 2 bases, with 12 bases remaining between them. Full variable domain (remainder filled in from reference TRBV7-2 and TRBJ2-7): GAGVSQSPSNKVTEKGKDVELRCDPISGHTALYWYRQSLGQGLEFLIYFQGNSAPDKSGLPSDRFSAERTGGSVSTLTIQRTQQEDSAVYLCASSLEGGTPYEQYFGPGTRLTVT.

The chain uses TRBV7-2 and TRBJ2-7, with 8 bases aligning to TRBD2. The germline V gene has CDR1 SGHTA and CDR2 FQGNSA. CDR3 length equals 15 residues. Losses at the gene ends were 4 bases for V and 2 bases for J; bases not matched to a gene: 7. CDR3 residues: CASSSLAGSPYEQYF. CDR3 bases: TGTGCCAGCAGCTCCTTAGCGGGATCCCCCTACGAGCAGTACTTC. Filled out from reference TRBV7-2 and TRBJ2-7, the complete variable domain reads GAGVSQSPSNKVTEKGKDVELRCDPISGHTALYWYRQSLGQGLEFLIYFQGNSAPDKSGLPSDRFSAERTGGSVSTLTIQRTQQEDSAVYLCASSSLAGSPYEQYFGPGTRLTVT.

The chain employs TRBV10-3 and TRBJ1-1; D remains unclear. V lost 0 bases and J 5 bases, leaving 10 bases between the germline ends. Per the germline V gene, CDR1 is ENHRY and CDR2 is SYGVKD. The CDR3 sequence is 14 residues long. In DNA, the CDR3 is TGTGCCATCAGTGAGTCCAAGGTTAGGACTGAAGCTTTCTTT. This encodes CAISESKVRTEAFF.

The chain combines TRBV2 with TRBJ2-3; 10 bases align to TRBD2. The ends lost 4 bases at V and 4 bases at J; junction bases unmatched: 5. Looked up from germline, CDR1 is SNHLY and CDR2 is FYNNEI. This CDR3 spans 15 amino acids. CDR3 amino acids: CASSGAGGNSDTQYF. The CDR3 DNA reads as TGTGCCAGCAGTGGAGCGGGGGGGAACTCAGATACGCAGTATTTT.

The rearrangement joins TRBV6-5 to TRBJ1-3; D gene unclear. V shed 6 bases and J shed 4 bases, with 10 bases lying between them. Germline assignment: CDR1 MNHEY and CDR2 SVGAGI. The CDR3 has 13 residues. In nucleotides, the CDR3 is TGTGCCAGCAGATCGGGGTCCGGAAACACCATATATTTT. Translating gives CASRSGSGNTIYF.

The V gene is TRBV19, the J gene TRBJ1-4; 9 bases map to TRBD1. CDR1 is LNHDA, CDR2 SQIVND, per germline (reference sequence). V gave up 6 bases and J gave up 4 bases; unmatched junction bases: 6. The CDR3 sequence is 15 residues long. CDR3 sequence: CASRAGQGGNEKLFF. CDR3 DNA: TGTGCCAGTAGGGCGGGACAGGGAGGTAATGAAAAACTGTTTTTT.

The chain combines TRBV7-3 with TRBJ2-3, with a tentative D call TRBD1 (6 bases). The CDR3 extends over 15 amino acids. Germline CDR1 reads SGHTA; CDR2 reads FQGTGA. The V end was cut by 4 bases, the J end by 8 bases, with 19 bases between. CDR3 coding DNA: TGTGCCAGCAGCTCCCGGGACAAAGATAGGGGTACGCAGTATTTT. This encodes CASSSRDKDRGTQYF.

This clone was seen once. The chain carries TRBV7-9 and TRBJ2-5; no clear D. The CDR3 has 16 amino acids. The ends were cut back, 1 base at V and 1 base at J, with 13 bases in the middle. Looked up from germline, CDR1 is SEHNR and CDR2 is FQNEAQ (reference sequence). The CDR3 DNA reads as TGTGCCAGCAGCTTAGTCCCCCGGCAGGCCCAAGAGACCCAGTACTTC. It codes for CASSLVPRQAQETQYF.

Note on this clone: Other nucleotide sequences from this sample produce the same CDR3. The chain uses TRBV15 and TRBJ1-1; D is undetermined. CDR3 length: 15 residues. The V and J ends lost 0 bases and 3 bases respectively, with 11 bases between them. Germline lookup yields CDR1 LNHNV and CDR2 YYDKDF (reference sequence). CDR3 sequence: CATSRDSRSHTEAFF. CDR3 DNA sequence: TGTGCCACCAGCAGAGACAGCCGTAGTCACACTGAAGCTTTCTTT.

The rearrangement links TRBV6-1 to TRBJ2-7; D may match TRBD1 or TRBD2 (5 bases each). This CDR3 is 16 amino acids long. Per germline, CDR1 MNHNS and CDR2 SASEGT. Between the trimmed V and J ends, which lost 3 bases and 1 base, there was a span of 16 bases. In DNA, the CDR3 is TGTGCCAGCAGTGAGCTGGGGGAAAAGGGATCCTACGAGCAGTACTTC. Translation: CASSELGEKGSYEQYF.

This chain's CDR3 is CASYRRGLYNEQFF. CDR3 nucleotides: TGTGCCAGTTACCGGCGGGGGCTCTACAATGAGCAGTTCTTC. The chain recombines TRBV5-5 with TRBJ2-1; the D gene is possibly TRBD2 (7 bases). CDR1 SGHKS and CDR2 YYEKEE come from the germline V gene (reference sequence). The V gene lost 8 bases and the J gene lost 3 bases, with 15 bases spanning the gap. The CDR3 totals 14 residues.

The DNA of the CDR3 is TGTGCCAGTAGGGGGTTAGCCTACGAGCAGTACTTC. It specifies CASRGLAYEQYF. The chain uses TRBV19 and TRBJ2-7; D ambiguous. CDR1 and CDR2 from the germline V gene are LNHDA and SQIVND (reference sequence). Deletions cut 6 bases from V and 2 bases from J, with 8 bases between. The CDR3 loop spans 12 amino acids.

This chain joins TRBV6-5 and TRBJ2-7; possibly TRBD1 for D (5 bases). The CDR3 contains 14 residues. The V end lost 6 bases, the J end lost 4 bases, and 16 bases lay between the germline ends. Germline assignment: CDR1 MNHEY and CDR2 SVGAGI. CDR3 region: CASRRDSSKYEQYF. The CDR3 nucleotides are TGTGCCAGCAGACGAGACAGTTCGAAGTACGAGCAGTACTTC.

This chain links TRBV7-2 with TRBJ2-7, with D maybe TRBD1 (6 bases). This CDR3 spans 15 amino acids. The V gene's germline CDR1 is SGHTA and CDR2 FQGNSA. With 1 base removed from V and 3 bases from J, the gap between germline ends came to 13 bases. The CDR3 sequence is CASSLEQGPRYEQYF. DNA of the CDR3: TGTGCCAGCAGCTTAGAGCAGGGGCCCCGCTACGAGCAGTACTTC.

The CDR3 nucleotides read TGTGCCAGCTCACCATTCCGACTAGCGGGAGTCGGGAATGAGCAGTTCTTC. Its translation: CASSPFRLAGVGNEQFF. The chain uses TRBV18 and TRBJ2-1; 12 positions match TRBD2. The CDR3 contains 17 residues. Germline CDR1 is KGHSH and CDR2 is LQKENI. With 2 bases clipped from V and 7 bases from J, the junction kept 9 bases outside the gene matches.

The CDR3 protein is CASSEERHLMNTEAFF. DNA for the CDR3: TGTGCCAGCAGTGAGGAGAGACATCTCATGAACACTGAAGCTTTCTTT. This chain links TRBV2 with TRBJ1-1; D unresolved. Germline V CDR1 and CDR2: SNHLY, FYNNEI. Trimming removed 3 bases at V and 0 bases at J, with 14 bases between. This CDR3 region has 16 residues.

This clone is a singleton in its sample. For the CDR3, the DNA is TGTGCCAGCAGTTTAAGTCAACTAGCGGGAGTACGAGAGACCCAGTACTTC. Its protein product is CASSLSQLAGVRETQYF. The chain joins TRBV28 to TRBJ2-5; 11 positions match TRBD2. The CDR3 length is 17 residues. Trimming at V came to 2 bases and at J to 4 bases, leaving 9 bases not matched to a gene. CDR1 is MDHEN, CDR2 SYDVKM, per germline.

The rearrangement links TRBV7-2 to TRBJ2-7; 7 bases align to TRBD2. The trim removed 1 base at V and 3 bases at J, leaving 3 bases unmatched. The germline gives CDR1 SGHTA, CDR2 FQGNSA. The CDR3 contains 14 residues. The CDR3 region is CASSLGPGGYEQYF. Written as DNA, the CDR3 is TGTGCCAGCAGCTTAGGACCGGGGGGCTACGAGCAGTACTTC.

Here the CDR3 reads CAAPSEGNNSPLHF. The CDR3, as DNA: TGTGCCGCCCCTTCGGAGGGGAATAATTCACCCCTCCACTTT. The V gene is TRBV28, the J gene TRBJ1-6, with a weak D call TRBD1 (5 bases). The V end was cut by 11 bases, the J end by 5 bases, with 16 bases between. Looked up from germline, CDR1 is MDHEN and CDR2 is SYDVKM. The CDR3 length is 14 residues.

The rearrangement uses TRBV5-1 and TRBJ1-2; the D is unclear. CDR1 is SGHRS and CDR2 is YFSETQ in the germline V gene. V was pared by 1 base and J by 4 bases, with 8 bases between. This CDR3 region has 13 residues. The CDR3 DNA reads TGCGCCAGCAGCTTGTCACAGCTCTATGGCTACACCTTC. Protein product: CASSLSQLYGYTF.

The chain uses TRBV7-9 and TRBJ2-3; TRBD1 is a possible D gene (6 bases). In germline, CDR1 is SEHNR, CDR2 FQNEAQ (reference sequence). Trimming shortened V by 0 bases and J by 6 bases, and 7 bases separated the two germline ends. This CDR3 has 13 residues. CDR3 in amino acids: CASSLAGGDTQYF. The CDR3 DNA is TGTGCCAGCAGCTTAGCAGGGGGTGATACGCAGTATTTT.

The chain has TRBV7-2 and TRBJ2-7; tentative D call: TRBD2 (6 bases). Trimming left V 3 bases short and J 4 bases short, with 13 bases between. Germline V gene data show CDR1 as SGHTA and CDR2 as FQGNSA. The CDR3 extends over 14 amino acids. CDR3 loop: CASSLLGGLYEQYF. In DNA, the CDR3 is TGTGCCAGCAGCTTGTTGGGGGGTTTATACGAGCAGTACTTC.